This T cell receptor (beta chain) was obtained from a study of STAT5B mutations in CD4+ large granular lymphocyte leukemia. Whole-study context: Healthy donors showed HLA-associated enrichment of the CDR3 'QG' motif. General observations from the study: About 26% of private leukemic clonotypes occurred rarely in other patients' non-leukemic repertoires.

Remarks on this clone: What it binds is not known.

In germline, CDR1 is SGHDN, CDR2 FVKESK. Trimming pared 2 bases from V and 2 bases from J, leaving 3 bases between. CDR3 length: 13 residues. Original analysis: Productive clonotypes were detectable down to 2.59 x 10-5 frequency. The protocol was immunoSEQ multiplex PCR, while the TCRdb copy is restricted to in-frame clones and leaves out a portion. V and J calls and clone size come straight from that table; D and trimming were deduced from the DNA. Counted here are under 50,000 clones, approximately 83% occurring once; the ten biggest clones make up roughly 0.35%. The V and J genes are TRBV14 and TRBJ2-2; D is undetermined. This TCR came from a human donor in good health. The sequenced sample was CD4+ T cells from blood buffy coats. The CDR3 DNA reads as TGTGCCAGCAGCCAAATCAACACCGGGGAGCTGTTTTTT. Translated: CASSQINTGELFF.